One sample yielded the 3 T cell receptor beta chains listed below, sequenced in a study of blood T cell repertoires in COVID-19. Assay: immunoSEQ multiplex PCR; the TCRdb copy retains only in-frame clones and omits some. This table holds 100,000 to 150,000 clones, around nine tenths found once. Sequencing was carried out using peripheral blood. These receptors were obtained from a man aged 50 or older with active or convalescent COVID-19.

The chain uses TRBV6-2 or TRBV6-3 and TRBJ1-5; 9 bases match TRBD1. Germline V CDR1 and CDR2: MNHEY, SVGEGT. This CDR3 has 15 residues. After removal of 5 bases from V and 7 bases from J, the junction contained 9 bases not matched to a gene. The CDR3 spells CASSTSDRGRQPQHF. CDR3 in DNA: TGTGCCAGCAGTACCTCGGACAGGGGCAGGCAGCCCCAGCATTTT.

The chain couples TRBV5-1 to TRBJ2-1; TRBD1 matches at 7 bases. The CDR3 has 16 amino acids. The germline CDR1 and CDR2 sequences are SGHRS and YFSETQ. Trimming took 0 bases from V and 4 from J; bases not matched to a gene: 7. This chain's CDR3 is CASSLEIGTVYNEQFF. The CDR3 nucleotides read TGCGCCAGCAGCTTGGAGATCGGGACAGTTTACAATGAGCAGTTCTTC.

The V call is TRBV9, the J call TRBJ1-3; no clear D. Trimming took 0 bases from V and 0 from J, leaving 4 bases between them. The CDR3 spans 14 residues. The germline CDR1 and CDR2 sequences are SGDLS and YYNGEE. The CDR3 DNA is TGTGCCAGCAGCGTAGTCTCCTCTGGAAACACCATATATTTT. Encoded protein: CASSVVSSGNTIYF.